This T cell receptor beta chain was recovered during a study of T-cell reconstitution after alpha-beta-depleted transplantation in children. The authors prepared the TCRbeta library with unique molecular identifiers. One entry per CDR3 protein results from TCRdb running MiXCR on the PCR reads. The table records about 240,000 distinct CDR3 sequences, 25% of them present only once. The germline V gene encodes CDR1 SQVTM and CDR2 ANQGSEA. V lost 4 bases to trimming and J lost 4 bases; unmatched junction nucleotides: 3. This CDR3 contains 13 residues. This clonotype was detected many times. Its cognate antigen is unknown. General study points: Newly generated T cells supplied most T-cell counts and diversity one year post-transplant. There were some patients whose high TCRbeta diversity at day 60 came from surviving recipient T cells and thymic progenitors. Where alpha-beta T cells came from about two months after transplant was reportedly several hundred expanded graft clones.

The clonotype originates from a girl aged 2-10 years with Fanconi anemia, due to receive a stem cell transplant. The chain links TRBV29-1 to TRBJ2-5, with 10 bases that match TRBD1. Sequences were derived from PBMCs, sampled before TCRalphabeta/CD19-depleted stem cell transplant. CDR3 nucleotide sequence: TGCAGCGTTGGACAGGGGGCGGGAGAGACCCAGTACTTC. It codes for CSVGQGAGETQYF.